These 23 T cell receptor beta chains were all obtained from the same sample, sequenced in a study of T cells in Graves' hyperthyroidism and ophthalmopathy. Researchers amplified the TCR beta CDR3 regions from RNA transcripts. HTBI primers were employed in a first-round RT-PCR of the TCR CDR3. MiXCR, applied by TCRdb to the multiplex PCR reads, yields one record per CDR3 protein. The repertoire has 490,000 or so distinct CDR3 sequences, 15% to 20% of them found once; the top ten carry around 32%. Sequenced input: blood. Receptor source: a woman in her 30s with Graves' ophthalmopathy.

This chain joins TRBV7-6 and TRBJ2-7; 7 bases are a match to TRBD2. This CDR3 contains 13 residues. V gave up 5 bases and J gave up 7 bases; unmatched junction bases: 8. Germline V gene sequence: CDR1 SGHVS, CDR2 FNYEAQ. The CDR3 loop is CASSGAGVREQYF. In nucleotides, the CDR3 is TGTGCCAGCAGCGGGGCGGGAGTAAGGGAGCAGTACTTC.

Comment on this clonotype: This may be a read error: a much more frequent sequence differs by one nucleotide. Given the absence of the conserved phenylalanine or tryptophan at the CDR3 end, a read error is likely. The V and J genes are TRBV20-1 and TRBJ1-1; 8 positions agree with TRBD1. The CDR3 is made up of 14 amino acids. The trim removed 5 bases at V and 4 bases at J, leaving 9 bases unmatched. Germline CDR1 reads DFQATT; CDR2 reads SNEGSKA (reference sequence). In nucleotides, the CDR3 is TGCAGTGCTCACCGGGACAGGCGAGGCACTGAAGCTTTCTCT. Amino acids: CSAHRDRRGTEAFS.

Only a few counts were recorded for this clonotype. The chain links TRBV28 to TRBJ2-6; D not certain. The CDR3 totals 13 residues. V lost 6 bases to trimming and J lost 2 bases, with 5 bases between them. Germline lookup yields CDR1 MDHEN and CDR2 SYDVKM. The CDR3: CASRIPGANVLTF. CDR3 in DNA: TGTGCCAGCAGGATTCCTGGGGCCAACGTCCTGACTTTC.

The rearrangement joins TRBV20-1 to TRBJ2-3; weak D call: TRBD2 (5 bases). This CDR3 has 14 amino acids. Germline values: CDR1 DFQATT, CDR2 SNEGSKA (reference sequence). The V gene lost 5 bases and the J gene lost 1 base, with 13 bases spanning the gap. The CDR3 nucleotides read TGCAGTGCTGGAGCTAGCCATCGCACAGATACGCAGTATTTT. Amino acids: CSAGASHRTDTQYF.

This clonotype was seen repeatedly, ten times or more. With a much larger clone just one base away, this may be a read error. V gene TRBV11-2 combines with J gene TRBJ2-1; no clear D gene. The CDR3 has 11 amino acids. Trimming pared 2 bases from V and 8 bases from J, leaving 4 bases between. Germline V CDR1 and CDR2: SGHAT, FQNNGV. The CDR3 here is CASSLNYEQFF. The CDR3, as DNA: TGTGCCAGCAGCTTAAACTATGAGCAGTTCTTC.

This chain links TRBV28 with TRBJ2-2; 16 bases fit TRBD2. The V gene end was trimmed by 3 bases and the J gene end by 3 bases; junction bases not matched to a gene: 7. The CDR3 totals 19 residues. Germline assignment: CDR1 MDHEN and CDR2 SYDVKM. CDR3 region: CASSLAGLAGGPDTGELFF. CDR3 bases: TGTGCCAGCAGTTTGGCGGGACTAGCGGGAGGGCCTGACACCGGGGAGCTGTTTTTT. Together with reference TRBV28 and TRBJ2-2, the CDR3 gives the full variable domain: DVKVTQSSRYLVKRTGEKVFLECVQDMDHENMFWYRQDPGLGLRLIYFSYDVKMKEKGDIPEGYSVSREKKERFSLILESASTNQTSMYLCASSLAGLAGGPDTGELFFGEGSRLTVL.

The chain couples TRBV6-6 to TRBJ2-2, with TRBD2 identical over 16 bases. V was pared by 0 bases and J by 4 bases, with 11 bases of the junction left unmatched. From germline, CDR1 is MNHNY and CDR2 SVGAGI (reference sequence). The CDR3 has 21 amino acids. Here the CDR3 DNA reads TGTGCCAGCAGTTACTCATTCGGGACTAGCGGGAGGGTCAGGTTCACCGGGGAGCTGTTTTTT. Amino acids: CASSYSFGTSGRVRFTGELFF.

This clonotype was picked up many times. This sequence joins TRBV20-1 and TRBJ2-3; 9 bases agree with TRBD2. V was pared by 6 bases and J by 5 bases, with 9 bases of the junction left unmatched. Germline lookup yields CDR1 DFQATT and CDR2 SNEGSKA (reference sequence). CDR3 length equals 14 residues. The CDR3 region is CSARRLAAGDTQYF. CDR3 in DNA: TGCAGTGCACGACGACTAGCGGCGGGAGATACGCAGTATTTT.

This rearrangement joins TRBV6-5 to TRBJ2-2; D not certain. The germline gives CDR1 MNHEY, CDR2 SVGAGI. The CDR3 loop spans 17 amino acids. V was clipped by 4 bases and J by 2 bases, with 17 bases between them. For the CDR3, the DNA is TGTGCCAGCAGTTTTCGCGGATTAGGATCTAACACCGGGGAGCTGTTTTTT. Protein product: CASSFRGLGSNTGELFF.

The V call is TRBV5-1, the J call TRBJ2-7; D tentatively reads TRBD1 or TRBD2 (5 bases each). The CDR3 sequence is 14 residues long. Germline V gene lookup returns CDR1 SGHRS and CDR2 YFSETQ. The V end was cut by 0 bases, the J end by 2 bases, with 9 bases between. The DNA of the CDR3 is TGCGCCAGCAGCTTGGAGCCGGGGCCCTACGAGCAGTACTTC. It encodes CASSLEPGPYEQYF. The variable domain in full, with the rest retrieved from reference TRBV5-1 and TRBJ2-7, is KAGVTQTPRYLIKTRGQQVTLSCSPISGHRSVSWYQQTPGQGLQFLFEYFSETQRNKGNFPGRFSGRQFSNSRSEMNVSTLELGDSALYLCASSLEPGPYEQYFGPGTRLTVT.

V usage is TRBV24-1 and J usage is TRBJ2-7, with D perhaps TRBD2 (6 bases). Germline CDR1 is KGHDR and CDR2 is SFDVKD. V was pared by 11 bases and J by 5 bases, with 18 bases between. The CDR3 runs to 13 residues. CDR3 in amino acids: CASRDWARNEQYF. The CDR3 bases are TGTGCCAGCCGGGACTGGGCTCGGAACGAGCAGTACTTC.

To note about this clonotype: A much larger clone differs by one base, so this may be a read error. The gene calls are TRBV30 and TRBJ2-1; D is unresolved. The CDR3 length is 11 residues. CDR1 and CDR2 from the germline V gene are GTSNPN and SVGIG (reference sequence). Here the CDR3 DNA reads TGTGCCCGGAGTATAGGTGGTGAGCAGTTCTTC. This translates into CARSIGGEQFF.

This clonotype has at least ten counts. The J gene is TRBJ2-7, the V gene TRBV11-2; no definite D call. This CDR3 has 12 amino acids. CDR1 is SGHAT, CDR2 FQNNGV, per germline. V dropped 5 bases and J dropped 2 bases, with 7 bases sitting between them. The CDR3 DNA reads as TGTGCCAGCAGCACCGACCCCTACGAGCAGTACTTC. As protein: CASSTDPYEQYF.

The chain recombines TRBV3-1 with TRBJ1-1; 7 bases align to TRBD1. The ends lost 1 base at V and 6 bases at J; junction bases unmatched: 11. Germline values: CDR1 LGHDT, CDR2 YNNKEL (reference sequence). CDR3 size: 16 residues. Written as DNA, the CDR3 is TGTGCCAGCAGCCAAGCGTACGGGGTCAGGGGGGCTGAAGCTTTCTTT. It encodes CASSQAYGVRGAEAFF.

This clonotype was detected many times. The chain links TRBV18 to TRBJ2-1; 9 bases agree with TRBD1. With 2 bases clipped from V and 8 bases from J, the junction kept 13 bases outside the gene matches. The CDR3 sequence is 17 residues long. Germline V gives CDR1 KGHSH, CDR2 LQKENI. The CDR3, as DNA: TGTGCCAGCTCACCATGGAGACGAGGGACAGGGTTTGATGAGCAGTTCTTC. Its translation: CASSPWRRGTGFDEQFF.

The rearrangement uses TRBV20-1 and TRBJ2-3, with D perhaps assigned TRBD1 or TRBD2 (7 bases each). There are 14 residues in the CDR3. Trimming took 3 bases from V and 4 from J, leaving 14 bases between them. Germline CDR1 DFQATT, CDR2 SNEGSKA (reference sequence). CDR3: CSASNRGGSDTQYF. For the CDR3, the DNA is TGCAGTGCTAGTAACAGGGGAGGGTCAGATACGCAGTATTTT.

In its sample, this clonotype was seen many times. This chain connects TRBV28 to TRBJ1-1, with 7 bases lining up with TRBD1. CDR1 and CDR2 (germline): MDHEN, SYDVKM. CDR3 length equals 14 residues. V lost 6 bases, J lost 1 base, and 5 bases stayed unmatched. CDR3 residues: CASSPGGENTEAFF. The CDR3 DNA reads TGTGCCAGCAGCCCAGGGGGGGAGAACACTGAAGCTTTCTTT. The complete variable domain, with remaining parts taken from reference TRBV28 and TRBJ1-1, reads DVKVTQSSRYLVKRTGEKVFLECVQDMDHENMFWYRQDPGLGLRLIYFSYDVKMKEKGDIPEGYSVSREKKERFSLILESASTNQTSMYLCASSPGGENTEAFFGQGTRLTVV.

The rearrangement joins TRBV20-1 to TRBJ2-7, with TRBD2 matching 13 bases. CDR1 is DFQATT and CDR2 is SNEGSKA in the germline V gene (reference sequence). The CDR3 loop spans 14 amino acids. V gave up 6 bases and J gave up 6 bases; unmatched junction bases: 8. CDR3 sequence reads: CSAPRLAGGLEQYF. For the CDR3, the DNA is TGCAGTGCCCCCCGACTAGCGGGGGGACTCGAGCAGTACTTC.

Only a few counts were recorded for this clonotype. The chain has TRBV20-1 and TRBJ2-2; 7 positions agree with TRBD2. The J segment lost 3 bases and the V segment lost 5 bases, leaving 3 bases of the junction unmatched. Per germline, CDR1 DFQATT and CDR2 SNEGSKA (reference sequence). The CDR3 is made up of 13 amino acids. As DNA, the CDR3 is TGCAGTGCTCCCCTAGCGGACACCGGGGAGCTGTTTTTT. Amino acid sequence: CSAPLADTGELFF.

This clonotype was counted a few times. V and J are TRBV6-2 or TRBV6-3 and TRBJ1-2, with no clear D. CDR3 length equals 13 residues. Germline CDR1 reads MNHEY; CDR2 reads SVGEGT. The V and J ends lost 5 bases and 3 bases respectively, with 10 bases between them. This chain's CDR3 is CASSGARDYGYTF. CDR3 bases: TGTGCCAGCAGTGGCGCAAGGGACTATGGCTACACCTTC.

The V and J genes are TRBV9 and TRBJ2-1, with 9 positions matching TRBD2. Per the germline V gene, CDR1 is SGDLS and CDR2 is YYNGEE. The CDR3 covers 16 residues. V gave up 2 bases and J gave up 9 bases; unmatched junction bases: 12. The CDR3 here is CASSVEPGLALIEQFF. The CDR3 DNA reads TGTGCCAGCAGCGTCGAACCGGGACTAGCTCTTATTGAGCAGTTCTTC.

This clonotype was found many times. The chain recombines TRBV7-9 with TRBJ2-5, with TRBD1 identical over 7 bases. V shed 5 bases, J shed 2 bases, and the junction held 5 bases outside the gene matches. The CDR3 contains 14 residues. CDR1 is SEHNR and CDR2 is FQNEAQ in the germline V gene (reference sequence). The CDR3 loop is CASSTGQEQETQYF. In DNA, the CDR3 is TGTGCCAGCAGCACCGGACAGGAGCAAGAGACCCAGTACTTC.

This clonotype occurred many times. This rearrangement joins TRBV3-1 to TRBJ1-5, with D maybe TRBD1 (5 bases). Germline V gene data show CDR1 as LGHDT and CDR2 as YNNKEL (reference sequence). With 0 bases removed from V and 1 base from J, the gap between germline ends came to 7 bases. The CDR3 length is 15 residues. The CDR3 DNA reads as TGTGCCAGCAGCCAAGAGGGGCGGAGCAATCAGCCCCAGCATTTT. It is translated as CASSQEGRSNQPQHF.